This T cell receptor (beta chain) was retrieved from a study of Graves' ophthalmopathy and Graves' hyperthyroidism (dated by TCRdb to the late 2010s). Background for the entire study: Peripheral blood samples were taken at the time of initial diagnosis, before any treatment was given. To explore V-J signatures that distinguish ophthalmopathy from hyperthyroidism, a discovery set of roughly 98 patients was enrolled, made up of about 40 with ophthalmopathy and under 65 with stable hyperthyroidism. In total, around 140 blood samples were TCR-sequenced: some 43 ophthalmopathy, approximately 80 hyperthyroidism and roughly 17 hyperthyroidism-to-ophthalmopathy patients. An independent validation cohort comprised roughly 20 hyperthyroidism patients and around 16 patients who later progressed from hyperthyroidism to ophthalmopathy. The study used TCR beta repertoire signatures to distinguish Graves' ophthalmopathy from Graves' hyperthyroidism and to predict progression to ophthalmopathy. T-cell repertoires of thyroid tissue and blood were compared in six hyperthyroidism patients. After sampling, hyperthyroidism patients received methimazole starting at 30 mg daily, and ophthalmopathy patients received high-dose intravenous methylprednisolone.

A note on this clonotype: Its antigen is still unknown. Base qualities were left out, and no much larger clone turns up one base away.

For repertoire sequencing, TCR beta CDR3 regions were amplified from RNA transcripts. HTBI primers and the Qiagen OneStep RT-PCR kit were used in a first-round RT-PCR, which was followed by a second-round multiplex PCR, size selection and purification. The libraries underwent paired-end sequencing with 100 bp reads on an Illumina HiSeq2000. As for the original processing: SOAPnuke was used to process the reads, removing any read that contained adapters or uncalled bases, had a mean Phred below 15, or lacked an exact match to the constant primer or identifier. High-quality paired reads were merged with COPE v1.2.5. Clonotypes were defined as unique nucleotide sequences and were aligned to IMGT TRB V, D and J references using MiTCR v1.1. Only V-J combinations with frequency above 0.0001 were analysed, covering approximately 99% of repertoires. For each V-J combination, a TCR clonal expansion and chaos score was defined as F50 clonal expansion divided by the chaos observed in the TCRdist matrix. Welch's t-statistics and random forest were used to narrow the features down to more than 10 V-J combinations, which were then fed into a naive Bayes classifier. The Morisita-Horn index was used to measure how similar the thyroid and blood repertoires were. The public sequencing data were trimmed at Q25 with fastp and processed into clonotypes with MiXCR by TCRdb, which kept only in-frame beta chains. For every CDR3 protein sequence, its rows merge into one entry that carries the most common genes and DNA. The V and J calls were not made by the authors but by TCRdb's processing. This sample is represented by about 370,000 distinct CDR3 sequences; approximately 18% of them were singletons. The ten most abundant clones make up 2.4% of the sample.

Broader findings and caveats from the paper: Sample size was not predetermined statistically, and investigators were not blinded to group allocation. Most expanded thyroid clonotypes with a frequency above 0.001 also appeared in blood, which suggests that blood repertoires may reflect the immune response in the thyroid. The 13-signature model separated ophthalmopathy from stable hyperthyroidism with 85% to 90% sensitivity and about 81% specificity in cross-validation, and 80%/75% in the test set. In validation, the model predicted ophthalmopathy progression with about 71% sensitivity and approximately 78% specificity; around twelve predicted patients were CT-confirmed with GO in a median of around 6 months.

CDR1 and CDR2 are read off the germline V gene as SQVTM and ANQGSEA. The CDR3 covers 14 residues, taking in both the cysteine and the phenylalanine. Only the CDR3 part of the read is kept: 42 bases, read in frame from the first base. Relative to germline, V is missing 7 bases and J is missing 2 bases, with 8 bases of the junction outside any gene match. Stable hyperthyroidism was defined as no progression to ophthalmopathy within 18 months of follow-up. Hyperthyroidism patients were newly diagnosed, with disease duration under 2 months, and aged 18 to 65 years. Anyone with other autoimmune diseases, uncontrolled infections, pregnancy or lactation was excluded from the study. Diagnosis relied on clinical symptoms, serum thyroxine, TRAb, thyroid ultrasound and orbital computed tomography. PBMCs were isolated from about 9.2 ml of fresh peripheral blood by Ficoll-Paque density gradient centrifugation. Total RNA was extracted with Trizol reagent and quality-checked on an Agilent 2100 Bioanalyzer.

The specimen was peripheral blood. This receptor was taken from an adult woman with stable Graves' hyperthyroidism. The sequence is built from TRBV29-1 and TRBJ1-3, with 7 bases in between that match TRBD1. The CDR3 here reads CSARQGGTGNTIYF. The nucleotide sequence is TGCAGCGCCAGACAGGGTGGGACTGGAAACACCATATATTTT.